Each of the 26 T cell receptor beta chains below was sequenced from the same sample in a study of response to subunit inactivated influenza vaccine. In TCRdb, the RT-PCR reads were re-called with MiXCR into one record per CDR3 protein. The sample lists about 700,000 distinct CDR3 sequences; approximately 15% were seen once. The sample here was PBMCs from blood, taken approximately 15 days before vaccination. These TCRs come from a man aged 45 to 65 who received an inactivated influenza vaccine.

This clonotype has at least ten counts. V gene TRBV11-2 combines with J gene TRBJ2-7; D may be TRBD1 or TRBD2 (6 bases each). From germline, CDR1 is SGHAT and CDR2 FQNNGV. Trimming removed 3 bases from V and 2 bases from J, with 17 bases in between. The CDR3 length is 16 residues. The CDR3 here is CASSFSRGTNPYEQYF. Here the CDR3 DNA reads TGTGCCAGCAGCTTTAGCCGCGGGACAAACCCCTACGAGCAGTACTTC.

V and J are TRBV5-1 and TRBJ1-2, with D maybe TRBD1 (5 bases). This CDR3 is 14 amino acids long. Germline V CDR1 and CDR2: SGHRS, YFSETQ. V was trimmed by 2 bases and J by 4 bases, leaving 12 bases between them. The CDR3 coding sequence is TGCGCCAGCAGCTTCGGAGGGGCGGTCTATGGCTACACCTTC. Protein product: CASSFGGAVYGYTF.

This clonotype was picked up a small number of times. This sequence joins TRBV6-2 or TRBV6-3 and TRBJ2-7, with D uncertain. This CDR3 spans 14 amino acids. Trimming shortened V by 5 bases and J by 2 bases, and 13 bases separated the two germline ends. The V gene's germline CDR1 is MNHEY and CDR2 SVGEGT. CDR3: CASSPDGKTYEQYF. The DNA of the CDR3 is TGTGCCAGCAGTCCGGACGGAAAAACCTACGAGCAGTACTTC.

This clonotype showed up just a few times. The rearrangement links TRBV7-2 to TRBJ2-7; D unresolved. The V gene's germline CDR1 is SGHTA and CDR2 FQGNSA. V gave up 1 base and J gave up 7 bases, with 11 bases separating them. This CDR3 is built from 13 residues. CDR3 loop: CASSLGQNGEQYF. The DNA of the CDR3 is TGTGCCAGCAGCTTAGGGCAGAACGGGGAGCAGTACTTC. Full variable domain (missing parts from reference TRBV7-2 and TRBJ2-7): GAGVSQSPSNKVTEKGKDVELRCDPISGHTALYWYRQSLGQGLEFLIYFQGNSAPDKSGLPSDRFSAERTGGSVSTLTIQRTQQEDSAVYLCASSLGQNGEQYFGPGTRLTVT.

The chain carries TRBV19 and TRBJ2-3; D might be TRBD1 (6 bases). V was cut by 1 base and J by 2 bases, with 10 bases left in between. The length of the CDR3 is 15 residues. The germline V gene has CDR1 LNHDA and CDR2 SQIVND (reference sequence). CDR3 protein: CASSIAGQNTDTQYF. The CDR3 nucleotides are TGTGCCAGTAGTATAGCCGGACAGAACACAGATACGCAGTATTTT.

This clonotype was observed at least ten times. This chain connects TRBV4-3 to TRBJ2-1; a weak D match, TRBD2 (6 bases). Trimming left V 4 bases short and J 5 bases short, with 18 bases between. CDR3 length: 16 amino acids. Germline-derived CDR1 and CDR2 are LGHNA and YSLEER. The CDR3 sequence: CASSPQASAINNEQFF. For the CDR3, the DNA is TGCGCCAGCAGCCCGCAGGCTAGCGCCATAAACAATGAGCAGTTCTTC.

This clonotype was observed a few times. The chain links TRBV3-1 to TRBJ2-1, with D possibly TRBD2 on 5 matching bases. Germline CDR1 is LGHDT and CDR2 is YNNKEL (reference sequence). The CDR3 contains 15 residues. The V end was cut by 7 bases, the J end by 4 bases, with 17 bases between. The CDR3 protein is CASTLSQRIYNEQFF. The CDR3 DNA reads TGTGCCAGCACCCTCTCCCAGCGGATTTACAATGAGCAGTTCTTC.

The table lists this clonotype with a few counts. The chain recombines TRBV11-2 with TRBJ1-1, with D perhaps TRBD1 (5 bases). Germline V lookup: CDR1 SGHAT, CDR2 FQNNGV. V was cut by 1 base and J by 11 bases, with 23 bases left in between. The CDR3 is 16 residues long. The CDR3 region has the DNA TGTGCCAGCAGCTTAGGATCGCAGGGTGGTTCTGTCAGCGCTTTCTTT. It is translated as CASSLGSQGGSVSAFF.

The chain has TRBV9 and TRBJ2-7; D might be TRBD2 (6 bases). The CDR3 extends over 14 amino acids. Trimming pared 4 bases from V and 6 bases from J, leaving 17 bases between. The germline gives CDR1 SGDLS, CDR2 YYNGEE. This CDR3 reads CASSTLGSASEQYF. CDR3 nucleotides: TGTGCCAGCAGCACCCTCGGGAGTGCGAGCGAGCAGTACTTC.

In this sample, this clonotype turned up a few times. V is TRBV5-1 and J is TRBJ1-1, with a possible D match to TRBD1 (5 bases). This CDR3 is 13 amino acids long. From germline, CDR1 is SGHRS and CDR2 YFSETQ. V was cut by 0 bases and J by 11 bases, with 14 bases left in between. Here the CDR3 reads CASSLEGRVAAFF. CDR3 DNA: TGCGCCAGCAGCTTGGAGGGCAGGGTCGCCGCTTTCTTT.

The chain links TRBV20-1 to TRBJ2-5; 10 nucleotides agree with TRBD2. The CDR3 consists of 15 residues. CDR1 is DFQATT and CDR2 is SNEGSKA in the germline V gene (reference sequence). The J segment lost 4 bases and the V segment lost 0 bases, leaving 5 bases of the junction unmatched. The CDR3 DNA follows: TGCAGTGCTAGAGAGATAGCGGGAGGAGGAGAGACCCAGTACTTC. This codes for CSAREIAGGGETQYF.

The chain joins TRBV12-3 or TRBV12-4 to TRBJ2-2, with a weak D call TRBD1 (7 bases). The CDR3 has 14 residues. Trimming shortened V by 4 bases and J by 5 bases, and 11 bases separated the two germline ends. The CDR3 reads CASSWRGRTGELFF. CDR3 DNA sequence: TGTGCCAGCAGTTGGAGGGGGCGAACCGGGGAGCTGTTTTTT.

This chain joins TRBV27 and TRBJ1-2; D is unclear. From germline, CDR1 is MNHEY and CDR2 SMNVEV (reference sequence). This CDR3 contains 13 residues. V lost 3 bases, J lost 8 bases, and 13 bases lay in between. CDR3 DNA: TGTGCCAGCAGTTTGTTTGGCCTTACGGGCTACACCTTC. Protein product: CASSLFGLTGYTF.

This clonotype was found a few times. V is TRBV12-3 or TRBV12-4 and J is TRBJ2-7; TRBD1 is a possible D gene (6 bases). Trimming shortened V by 5 bases and J by 3 bases, and 17 bases separated the two germline ends. The CDR3 is 15 amino acids. The CDR3 DNA is TGTGCCAGCAGTCCTAAGGACAGATACCTCTACGAGCAGTACTTC. Translating gives CASSPKDRYLYEQYF.

The chain uses TRBV7-9 and TRBJ2-5; 10 bases are shared with TRBD2. V trimming: 5 bases; J trimming: 2 bases; junction bases outside the gene matches: 11. This CDR3 has 17 amino acids. CDR1 is SEHNR, CDR2 FQNEAQ, per germline (reference sequence). This chain's CDR3 is CASSKIPGLAAQETQYF. Here the CDR3 DNA reads TGTGCCAGCAGCAAAATCCCCGGACTAGCGGCACAAGAGACCCAGTACTTC.

This clonotype was picked up a small number of times. The CDR3 sequence: CASSVTGNNQPQHF. Written as DNA, the CDR3 is TGTGCCAGCAGCGTGACAGGGAACAATCAGCCCCAGCATTTT. V usage is TRBV7-2 and J usage is TRBJ1-5; 7 bases line up with TRBD1. The V gene's germline CDR1 is SGHTA and CDR2 FQGNSA. The CDR3 is 14 amino acids. Trimming took 5 bases from V and 3 from J; bases not matched to a gene: 4.

The CDR3, as DNA: TGCAGTGCACGGGGACTTCTCGGGGGAAACATTCAGTACTTC. Protein sequence: CSARGLLGGNIQYF. The V gene is TRBV20-1, the J gene TRBJ2-4, with D possibly matching TRBD2 (6 bases). Trimming removed 6 bases from V and 6 bases from J, with 18 bases in between. This CDR3 is 14 amino acids long. Germline loops: CDR1 DFQATT, CDR2 SNEGSKA (reference sequence).

Ten or more counts support this clonotype. The rearrangement joins TRBV7-9 to TRBJ2-5; TRBD1 agrees at 9 bases. The V and J ends lost 3 bases and 4 bases, in that order; junction bases with no gene match: 6. Germline V gene sequence: CDR1 SEHNR, CDR2 FQNEAQ (reference sequence). This CDR3 has 15 residues. CDR3 in amino acids: CASSFRDREAETQYF. In nucleotides, the CDR3 is TGTGCCAGCAGCTTCCGGGACAGGGAGGCAGAGACCCAGTACTTC.

The rearrangement joins TRBV4-3 to TRBJ2-1; TRBD2 might be the D (5 bases). With 3 bases removed from V and 10 bases from J, the gap between germline ends came to 19 bases. Germline V lookup: CDR1 LGHNA, CDR2 YSLEER. The CDR3 extends over 15 amino acids. CDR3 in DNA: TGCGCCAGCAGCCAGGACCTAGCTTACCCATTGGAGCAGTTCTTC. Translated, it gives CASSQDLAYPLEQFF.

This clonotype was counted a few times. The chain carries TRBV11-1 and TRBJ2-1, with 9 bases aligning to TRBD1. The CDR3 is 15 residues long. Trimming cost V 5 bases and J 4 bases; bases outside gene matches: 6. Germline CDR1 is SGHAT and CDR2 is FQDESV (reference sequence). CDR3 nucleotides: TGTGCCAGCAGCCGCCGGGACAGGGAGTACAATGAGCAGTTCTTC. It translates to CASSRRDREYNEQFF.

V gene TRBV7-2 combines with J gene TRBJ2-4; D not certain. The CDR3 totals 17 residues. Trimming pared 5 bases from V and 0 bases from J, leaving 17 bases between. Germline V lookup: CDR1 SGHTA, CDR2 FQGNSA. CDR3 DNA sequence: TGTGCCAGCAGCCTCTTCCCTCCGGATCTAGCCAAAAACATTCAGTACTTC. Protein: CASSLFPPDLAKNIQYF.

This clonotype came up a few times. The V and J genes are TRBV7-2 and TRBJ2-3; no reliable D call. Trimming took off 5 bases at V and 2 bases at J, with 14 bases between the two ends. The CDR3 sequence is 15 residues long. Germline V gene data show CDR1 as SGHTA and CDR2 as FQGNSA. The CDR3 region has the DNA TGTGCCAGCAGCCTCTTCGACACCAACACAGATACGCAGTATTTT. It specifies CASSLFDTNTDTQYF.

This clonotype has just a few counts. The chain carries TRBV20-1 and TRBJ1-4, with D possibly TRBD1 on 6 matching bases. CDR1 is DFQATT and CDR2 is SNEGSKA in the germline V gene (reference sequence). This CDR3 region has 13 residues. Trimming stripped 5 bases from V and 7 bases from J, with 14 bases between. CDR3 residues: CSAGGGAGEKLFF. As DNA, the CDR3 is TGCAGTGCTGGAGGGGGGGCAGGTGAAAAACTGTTTTTT.

The chain carries TRBV9 and TRBJ2-5; the D gene is possibly TRBD2 (6 bases). Trimming took 3 bases from V and 1 from J, leaving 13 bases between them. Germline CDR1 reads SGDLS; CDR2 reads YYNGEE. This CDR3 has 15 amino acids. This CDR3 reads CASSAKGTFQETQYF. CDR3 sequence (DNA): TGTGCCAGCAGCGCGAAAGGGACTTTCCAAGAGACCCAGTACTTC.

The rearrangement uses TRBV20-1 and TRBJ2-3; 8 bases match TRBD2. The CDR3 is 15 residues long. Germline values: CDR1 DFQATT, CDR2 SNEGSKA (reference sequence). V was pared by 2 bases and J by 4 bases, with 8 bases of the junction left unmatched. DNA of the CDR3: TGCAGTGCTAGATTTCAGGGAGCGGGAGCAGATACGCAGTATTTT. This translates into CSARFQGAGADTQYF.

The chain joins TRBV29-1 to TRBJ2-2, with D perhaps TRBD1 (6 bases). The CDR3 extends over 15 amino acids. Germline CDR1 SQVTM, CDR2 ANQGSEA. The V end was cut by 6 bases, the J end by 5 bases, with 19 bases between. The CDR3 DNA follows: TGCAGCGTGGGTGAATCGGGACACTGGACCGGGGAGCTGTTTTTT. Its translation is CSVGESGHWTGELFF.